The present T cell receptor beta chain was sequenced within a study of blood T cell repertoires in COVID-19. Study background: Samples of COVID-19 (acute and convalescent) were obtained from the United States, Italy and Spain. T cells, B-cell-depleted T cells, or PBMCs provided the cDNA or gDNA that served as material.

The V gene's germline CDR1 is MNHEY and CDR2 SMNVEV (reference sequence). This CDR3 has 12 amino acids. The V gene end was trimmed by 9 bases and the J gene end by 8 bases; junction bases not matched to a gene: 6. Symptom resolution, clearance, or two negative PCRs marked the recovered donors of Cohort 3. Using immunoSEQ multiplex PCR, the repertoire was profiled, and TCRdb retains in-frame clones only, with some absent. The sample shows roughly 250,000 clones, 80% to 90% of them seen only once. Sequencing input: PBMCs or T cells enriched from blood (not recorded which). This chain connects TRBV27 to TRBJ1-2, with 10 nucleotides matching TRBD1. This TCR was recovered from a young woman who had recovered from COVID-19. In DNA, the CDR3 is TGTGCCAGTAGGGACAGGGGTCGAGGCTACACCTTC. Protein: CASRDRGRGYTF.